Given below is one T cell receptor (beta chain) in context. The sample is drawn from a study of cytomegalovirus exposure and HLA in healthy donors. CDR1 is GTSNPN and CDR2 is SVGIG in the germline V gene (reference sequence). The V end was cut by 0 bases, the J end by 7 bases, with 10 bases between. This CDR3 has 14 residues. In the PCR, 60 Vbeta and 13 Jbeta primers were used. Only in-frame clones appear in the TCRdb table, and some are missing; sequencing was by immunoSEQ multiplex PCR. The sample lists about 63,000 clones, approximately 71% occurring once. The V call is TRBV30, the J call TRBJ1-6; tentatively, D is TRBD1 (5 bases). The material sequenced was PBMCs. The source is a man aged 50-60 years in good health and CMV-seropositive. The CDR3 sequence: CAWSVRGDNSPLHF. CDR3 nucleotides: TGTGCCTGGAGTGTACGCGGGGACAATTCACCCCTCCACTTT.